What follows are 18 T cell receptor beta chains derived from one specimen sequenced in a study of T cell responses to AZD1222 COVID-19 vaccine. Repertoires were generated with immunoSEQ multiplex PCR, while TCRdb's copy carries only in-frame clones and drops some. The sample lists around 84,000 clones; 80% to 90% were seen once. The sequencing used peripheral blood, collected 28 days after the second AZD1222 dose. The receptor set was obtained from an adult who received the AZD1222 COVID-19 vaccine.

V and J are TRBV19 and TRBJ2-1; 11 positions match TRBD2. Germline V gene sequence: CDR1 LNHDA, CDR2 SQIVND (reference sequence). There are 16 residues in the CDR3. V shed 4 bases and J 4 bases; nucleotides not matched to a gene: 6. Here the CDR3 reads CASSRSLAGVYNEQFF. CDR3 bases: TGTGCCAGTAGTAGATCACTAGCGGGGGTTTACAATGAGCAGTTCTTC.

The chain employs TRBV7-6 and TRBJ2-6; D may be TRBD2 (5 bases). V was cut by 5 bases and J by 4 bases, with 12 bases left in between. The CDR3 covers 15 residues. From germline, CDR1 is SGHVS and CDR2 FNYEAQ. The CDR3 DNA follows: TGTGCCAGCAGCACAAGCGGTACCGGGGCCAACGTCCTGACTTTC. Amino acid sequence: CASSTSGTGANVLTF.

This chain uses TRBV11-2 with TRBJ1-1; 7 bases map to TRBD1. With V trimmed by 2 bases and J by 5 bases, 5 bases remained unmatched. Germline V gene lookup returns CDR1 SGHAT and CDR2 FQNNGV. The CDR3 is made up of 14 amino acids. The CDR3 region is CASSLKGGETEAFF. The CDR3 DNA sequence: TGTGCCAGCAGCTTAAAAGGGGGCGAAACTGAAGCTTTCTTT.

This chain uses TRBV27 with TRBJ1-6, with TRBD1 matching over 8 bases. CDR1 is MNHEY, CDR2 SMNVEV, per germline (reference sequence). V lost 6 bases to trimming and J lost 7 bases; unmatched junction nucleotides: 11. CDR3 length equals 16 residues. The CDR3 DNA reads TGTGCCAGCAGACACCCCAGGGGGCCCACGAATTCACCCCTCCACTTT. Amino acid sequence: CASRHPRGPTNSPLHF.

The chain has TRBV2 and TRBJ1-2, with a possible D match to TRBD1 (5 bases). CDR1 and CDR2 from the germline V gene are SNHLY and FYNNEI. V was clipped by 11 bases and J by 11 bases, with 27 bases between them. CDR3 length: 14 residues. For the CDR3, the DNA is TGTGCCGCCGCAGCTGGGGCGACTAGTATGGGGTACACCTTC. Translation gives CAAAAGATSMGYTF.

DNA of the CDR3: TGTGCCAGCAGCTTAATATCAGGGATCAATGAGCAGTTCTTC. It yields the protein CASSLISGINEQFF. The chain recombines TRBV7-9 with TRBJ2-1, with D possibly TRBD1 on 5 matching bases. V shed 2 bases and J shed 6 bases, with 11 bases lying between them. Germline CDR1 reads SEHNR; CDR2 reads FQNEAQ (reference sequence). The CDR3 has 14 amino acids. Together with reference TRBV7-9 and TRBJ2-1, the CDR3 gives the full variable domain: DTGVSQNPRHKITKRGQNVTFRCDPISEHNRLYWYRQTLGQGPEFLTYFQNEAQLEKSRLLSDRFSAERPKGSFSTLEIQRTEQGDSAMYLCASSLISGINEQFFGPGTRLTVL.

The V call is TRBV5-8, the J call TRBJ1-3, with a tentative D call TRBD1 (5 bases). The CDR3 loop spans 16 amino acids. V was clipped by 3 bases and J by 0 bases, with 13 bases between them. CDR1 and CDR2 (germline): SGHTS, YDEGEE. CDR3 sequence (DNA): TGTGCCAGCAGCTGGGGACTGACCGCCTCTGGAAACACCATATATTTT. It encodes CASSWGLTASGNTIYF. Together with reference TRBV5-8 and TRBJ1-3, the CDR3 gives the full variable domain: EAGVTQSPTHLIKTRGQQATLRCSPISGHTSVYWYQQALGLGLQFLLWYDEGEERNRGNFPPRFSGRQFPNYSSELNVNALELEDSALYLCASSWGLTASGNTIYFGEGSWLTVV.

This chain links TRBV13 with TRBJ2-3; TRBD2 matches at 7 bases. CDR1 and CDR2 (germline): PRHDT, FYEKMQ (reference sequence). The CDR3 extends over 15 amino acids. Trimming cost V 2 bases and J 5 bases; bases outside gene matches: 7. CDR3 DNA sequence: TGTGCCAGCAGCTTAACGGCGGGGGTGATAGATACGCAGTATTTT. Protein sequence: CASSLTAGVIDTQYF.

This chain connects TRBV3-1 (or the pseudogene TRBV3-2) to TRBJ1-1; D remains ambiguous. Looked up from germline, CDR1 is LGHDT and CDR2 is YNNKEL (reference sequence). V dropped 1 base and J dropped 6 bases, with 9 bases sitting between them. CDR3 length: 13 residues. The CDR3 region is CASSQGSQAEAFF. The CDR3 nucleotides are TGTGCCAGCAGCCAAGGAAGTCAGGCTGAAGCTTTCTTT.

This chain uses TRBV2 with TRBJ2-1; TRBD2 might be the D (6 bases). V was trimmed by 2 bases and J by 4 bases, leaving 12 bases between them. This CDR3 spans 15 amino acids. Germline CDR1 reads SNHLY; CDR2 reads FYNNEI. CDR3 in amino acids: CASSELGTSYNEQFF. For the CDR3, the DNA is TGTGCCAGCAGTGAATTAGGGACTTCGTACAATGAGCAGTTCTTC.

This clone was counted only a few times. The gene calls are TRBV10-3 and TRBJ1-2, with D possibly TRBD1 on 5 matching bases. The CDR3 totals 16 residues. Germline CDR1 reads ENHRY; CDR2 reads SYGVKD. The germline V and J ends were trimmed by 4 bases and 3 bases, with 18 bases remaining between them. For the CDR3, the DNA is TGTGCCATCAGTGGGGGCAGGTGGCGGGAACACTATGGCTACACCTTC. Its protein product is CAISGGRWREHYGYTF.

The rearrangement links TRBV7-9 to TRBJ2-3, with 8 bases that match TRBD2. Germline lookup yields CDR1 SEHNR and CDR2 FQNEAQ (reference sequence). The CDR3 spans 16 residues. After removal of 2 bases from V and 4 bases from J, the junction contained 8 bases not matched to a gene. In DNA, the CDR3 is TGTGCCAGCAGCTTAAATGTAGAAGCGGGGGCAGATACGCAGTATTTT. Protein product: CASSLNVEAGADTQYF.

V usage is TRBV7-9 and J usage is TRBJ2-1; 10 bases align to TRBD2. The CDR3 extends over 14 amino acids. The V gene end was trimmed by 5 bases and the J gene end by 6 bases; junction bases not matched to a gene: 4. Germline V lookup: CDR1 SEHNR, CDR2 FQNEAQ (reference sequence). The CDR3 region has the DNA TGTGCCAGCAGCGTCAGCGGGGGGGGCAATGAGCAGTTCTTC. Amino acid sequence: CASSVSGGGNEQFF.

The chain couples TRBV4-2 to TRBJ2-5; D may match TRBD1 or TRBD2 (6 bases each). The CDR3 totals 17 residues. CDR1 LGHNA and CDR2 YNFKEQ come from the germline V gene. The V end lost 0 bases, the J end lost 0 bases, and 14 bases lay between the germline ends. This CDR3 reads CASSQDFRGPNQETQYF. CDR3 bases: TGTGCCAGCAGCCAAGATTTCCGGGGGCCGAACCAAGAGACCCAGTACTTC.

The J gene is TRBJ1-5, the V gene TRBV2, with D possibly matching TRBD1 (6 bases). Germline values: CDR1 SNHLY, CDR2 FYNNEI. With 8 bases removed from V and 2 bases from J, the gap between germline ends came to 13 bases. The CDR3 runs to 14 residues. This CDR3 is CASGAAGGNQPQHF. For the CDR3, the DNA is TGTGCCAGCGGGGCGGCAGGGGGCAATCAGCCCCAGCATTTT.

The V gene is TRBV20-1, the J gene TRBJ2-5; D may be TRBD2 (6 bases). The ends were cut back, 3 bases at V and 2 bases at J, with 13 bases in the middle. CDR3 size: 14 residues. Per the germline V gene, CDR1 is DFQATT and CDR2 is SNEGSKA (reference sequence). The CDR3 DNA is TGCAGTGCTAGTGTACGGCGGGGTCAAGAGACCCAGTACTTC. It codes for CSASVRRGQETQYF.

This clone was seen just once. The chain is built from TRBV4-1 and TRBJ2-3; TRBD1 is a possible D gene (6 bases). There are 16 residues in the CDR3. Germline CDR1 and CDR2: MGHRA and YSYEKL. Trimming pared 0 bases from V and 6 bases from J, leaving 16 bases between. Here the CDR3 reads CASSQEFSGDKDTQYF. The CDR3 DNA reads as TGCGCCAGCAGCCAAGAGTTCTCCGGGGACAAGGATACGCAGTATTTT.

In its sample, this clone was seen once. The chain combines TRBV28 with TRBJ1-1; 8 bases align to TRBD1. V lost 1 base to trimming and J lost 0 bases; unmatched junction nucleotides: 10. CDR1 is MDHEN, CDR2 SYDVKM, per germline. CDR3 length: 18 residues. The CDR3 sequence is CASSLFLYRGSMNTEAFF. The CDR3, as DNA: TGTGCCAGCAGTTTATTCTTGTACAGGGGGAGCATGAACACTGAAGCTTTCTTT.